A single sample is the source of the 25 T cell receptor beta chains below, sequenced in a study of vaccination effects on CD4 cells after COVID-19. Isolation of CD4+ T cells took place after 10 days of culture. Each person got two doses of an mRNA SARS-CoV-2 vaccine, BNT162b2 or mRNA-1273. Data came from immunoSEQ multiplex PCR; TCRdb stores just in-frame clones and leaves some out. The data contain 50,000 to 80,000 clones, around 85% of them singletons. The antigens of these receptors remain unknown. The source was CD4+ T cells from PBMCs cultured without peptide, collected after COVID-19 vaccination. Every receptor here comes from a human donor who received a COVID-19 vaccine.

The CDR3 nucleotides read TGCGCCAGCAGCCAAGATCAGAACCTCTATGGCTACACCTTC. Translation: CASSQDQNLYGYTF. The V and J genes are TRBV4-1 and TRBJ1-2; no reliable D call. Trimming pared 0 bases from V and 4 bases from J, leaving 9 bases between. The germline V gene encodes CDR1 MGHRA and CDR2 YSYEKL. This CDR3 comprises 14 residues.

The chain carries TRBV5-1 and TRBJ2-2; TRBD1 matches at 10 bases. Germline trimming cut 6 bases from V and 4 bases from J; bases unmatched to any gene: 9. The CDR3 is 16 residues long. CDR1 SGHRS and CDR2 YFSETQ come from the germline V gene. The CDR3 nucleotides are TGCGCCAGCACGTCCCTTAGGACAGGGGGCACCGGGGAGCTGTTTTTT. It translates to CASTSLRTGGTGELFF.

The DNA of the CDR3 is TGTGCCAGCAGCTTGACAACCAGGGAGACCCAGTACTTC. It is translated as CASSLTTRETQYF. This rearrangement joins TRBV7-3 to TRBJ2-5; D is uncertain. Germline CDR1 and CDR2: SGHTA and FQGTGA. V lost 3 bases to trimming and J lost 5 bases, with 10 bases between them. The CDR3 spans 13 residues.

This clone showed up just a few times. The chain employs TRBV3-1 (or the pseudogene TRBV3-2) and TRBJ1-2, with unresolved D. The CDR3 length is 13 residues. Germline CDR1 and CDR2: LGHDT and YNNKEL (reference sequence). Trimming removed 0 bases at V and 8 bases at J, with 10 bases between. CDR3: CASSQDSYGGYTF. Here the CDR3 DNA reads TGTGCCAGCAGCCAAGACTCCTATGGCGGCTACACCTTC.

CDR3 sequence: CASSVDANEQFF. The CDR3 DNA follows: TGTGCCAGCAGCGTAGACGCAAATGAGCAGTTCTTC. The gene calls are TRBV9 and TRBJ2-1; D is uncertain. V was trimmed by 0 bases and J by 7 bases, leaving 5 bases between them. From germline, CDR1 is SGDLS and CDR2 YYNGEE. The CDR3 runs to 12 residues.

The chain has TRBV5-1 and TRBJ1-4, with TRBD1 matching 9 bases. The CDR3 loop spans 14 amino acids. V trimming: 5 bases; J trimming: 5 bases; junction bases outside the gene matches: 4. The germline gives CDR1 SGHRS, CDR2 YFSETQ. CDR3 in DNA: TGCGCCAGCAGTGAGACAGGGGGGAATGAAAAACTGTTTTTT. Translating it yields CASSETGGNEKLFF. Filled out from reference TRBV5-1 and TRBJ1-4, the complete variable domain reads KAGVTQTPRYLIKTRGQQVTLSCSPISGHRSVSWYQQTPGQGLQFLFEYFSETQRNKGNFPGRFSGRQFSNSRSEMNVSTLELGDSALYLCASSETGGNEKLFFGSGTQLSVL.

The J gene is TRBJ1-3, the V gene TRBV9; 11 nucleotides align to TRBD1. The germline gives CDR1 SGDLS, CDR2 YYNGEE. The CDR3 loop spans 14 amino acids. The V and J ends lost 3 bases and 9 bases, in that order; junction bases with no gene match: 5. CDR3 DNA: TGTGCCAGCAGCGCGGTGGACAGGGGGCCCACCATATATTTT. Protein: CASSAVDRGPTIYF.

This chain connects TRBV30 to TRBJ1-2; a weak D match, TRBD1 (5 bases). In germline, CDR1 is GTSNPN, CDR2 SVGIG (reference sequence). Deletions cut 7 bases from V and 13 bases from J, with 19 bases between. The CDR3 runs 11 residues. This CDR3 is CAYATVATLTF. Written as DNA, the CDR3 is TGTGCCTACGCGACAGTCGCCACTCTCACCTTC.

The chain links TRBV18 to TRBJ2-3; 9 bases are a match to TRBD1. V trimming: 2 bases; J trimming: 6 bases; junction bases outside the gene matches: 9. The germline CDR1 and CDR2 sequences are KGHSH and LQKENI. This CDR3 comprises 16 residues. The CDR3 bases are TGTGCCAGCTCACCAGCCGGGACAGGGTTTGTGGATACGCAGTATTTT. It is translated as CASSPAGTGFVDTQYF.

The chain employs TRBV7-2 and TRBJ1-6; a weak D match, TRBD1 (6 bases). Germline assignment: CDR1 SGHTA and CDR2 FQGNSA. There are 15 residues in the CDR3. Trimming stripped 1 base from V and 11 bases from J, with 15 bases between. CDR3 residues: CASSLEQGQPPPLHF. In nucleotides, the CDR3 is TGTGCCAGCAGCTTAGAACAAGGACAGCCCCCACCCCTCCACTTT.

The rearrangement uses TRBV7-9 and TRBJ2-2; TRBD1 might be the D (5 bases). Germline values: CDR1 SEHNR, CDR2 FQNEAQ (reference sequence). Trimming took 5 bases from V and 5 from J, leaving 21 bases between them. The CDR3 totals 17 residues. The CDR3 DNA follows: TGTGCCAGCAGCCGAACCCCAGGGCGGCTGGGGACCGGGGAGCTGTTTTTT. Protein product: CASSRTPGRLGTGELFF.

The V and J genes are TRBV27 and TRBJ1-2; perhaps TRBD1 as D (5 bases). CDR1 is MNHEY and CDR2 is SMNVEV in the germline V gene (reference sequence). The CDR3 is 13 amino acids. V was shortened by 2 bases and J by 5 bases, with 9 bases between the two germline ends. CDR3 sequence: CASSLTGTYGYTF. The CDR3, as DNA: TGTGCCAGCAGTTTAACTGGGACTTATGGCTACACCTTC.

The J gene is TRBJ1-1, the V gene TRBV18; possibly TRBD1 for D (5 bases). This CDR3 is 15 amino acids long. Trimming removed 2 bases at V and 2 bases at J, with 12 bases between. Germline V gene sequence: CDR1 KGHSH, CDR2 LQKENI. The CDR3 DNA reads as TGTGCCAGCTCACCAGGGGCAGGGATCAACACTGAAGCTTTCTTT. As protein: CASSPGAGINTEAFF.

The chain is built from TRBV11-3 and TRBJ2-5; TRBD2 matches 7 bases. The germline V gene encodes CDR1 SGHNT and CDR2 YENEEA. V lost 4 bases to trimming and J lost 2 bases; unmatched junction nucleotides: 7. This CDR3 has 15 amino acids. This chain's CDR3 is CASSSDGGRQETQYF. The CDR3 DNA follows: TGTGCCAGCAGCTCGGACGGGGGGAGACAAGAGACCCAGTACTTC.

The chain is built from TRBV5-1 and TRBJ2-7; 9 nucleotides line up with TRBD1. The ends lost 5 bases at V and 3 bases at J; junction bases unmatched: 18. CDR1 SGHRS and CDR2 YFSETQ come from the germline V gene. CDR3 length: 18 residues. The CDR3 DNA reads TGCGCCAGCAGATACGGACAGGGGCCCGCCAAAATCCTCTACGAGCAGTACGTC. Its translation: CASRYGQGPAKILYEQYV.

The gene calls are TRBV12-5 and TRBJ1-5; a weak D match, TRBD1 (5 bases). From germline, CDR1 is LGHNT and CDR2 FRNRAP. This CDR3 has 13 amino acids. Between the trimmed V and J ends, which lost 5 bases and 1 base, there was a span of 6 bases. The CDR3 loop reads CASGQGSNQPQHF. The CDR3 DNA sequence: TGTGCTAGTGGTCAGGGAAGCAATCAGCCCCAGCATTTT.

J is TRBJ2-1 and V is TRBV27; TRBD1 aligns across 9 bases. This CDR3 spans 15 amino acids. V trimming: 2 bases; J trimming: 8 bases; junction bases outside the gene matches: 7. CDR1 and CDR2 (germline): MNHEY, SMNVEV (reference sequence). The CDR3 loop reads CASSLPGTGTYEQFF. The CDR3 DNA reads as TGTGCCAGCAGTTTACCCGGGACAGGGACCTATGAGCAGTTCTTC.

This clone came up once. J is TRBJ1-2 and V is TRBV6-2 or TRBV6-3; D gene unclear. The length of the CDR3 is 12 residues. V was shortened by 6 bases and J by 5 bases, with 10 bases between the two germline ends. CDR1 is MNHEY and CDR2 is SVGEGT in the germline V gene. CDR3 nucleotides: TGTGCCAGCAGCACCGCCTCGTATGGCTACACCTTC. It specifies CASSTASYGYTF.

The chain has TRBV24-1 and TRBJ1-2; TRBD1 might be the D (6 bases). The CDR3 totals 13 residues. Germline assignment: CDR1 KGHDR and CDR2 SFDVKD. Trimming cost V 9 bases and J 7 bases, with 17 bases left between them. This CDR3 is CATLRGGQSGYTF. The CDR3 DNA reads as TGTGCCACCCTCCGTGGGGGGCAGTCTGGCTACACCTTC.

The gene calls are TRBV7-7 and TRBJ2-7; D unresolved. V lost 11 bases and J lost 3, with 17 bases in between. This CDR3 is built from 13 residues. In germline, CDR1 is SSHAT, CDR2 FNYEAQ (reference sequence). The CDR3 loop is CAQPPVDCYEQYV. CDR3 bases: TGTGCCCAACCTCCTGTAGACTGCTACGAGCAGTACGTC.

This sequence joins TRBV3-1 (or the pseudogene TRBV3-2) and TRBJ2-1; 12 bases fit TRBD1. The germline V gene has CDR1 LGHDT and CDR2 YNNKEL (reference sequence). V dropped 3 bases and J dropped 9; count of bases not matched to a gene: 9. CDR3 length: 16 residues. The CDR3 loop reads CASSQLGQGAGGEQFF. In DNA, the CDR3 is TGTGCCAGCAGCCAGCTGGGACAGGGGGCAGGGGGTGAGCAGTTCTTC.

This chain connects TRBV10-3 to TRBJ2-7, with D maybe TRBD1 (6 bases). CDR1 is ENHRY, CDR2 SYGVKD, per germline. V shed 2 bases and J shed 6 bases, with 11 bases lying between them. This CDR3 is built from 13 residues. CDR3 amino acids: CAISEGTKSEQYV. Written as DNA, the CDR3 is TGTGCCATCAGTGAGGGGACAAAGAGCGAGCAGTACGTC.

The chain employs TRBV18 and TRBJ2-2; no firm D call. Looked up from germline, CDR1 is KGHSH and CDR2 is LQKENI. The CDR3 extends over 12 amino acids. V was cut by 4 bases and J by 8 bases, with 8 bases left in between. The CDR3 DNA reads TGTGCCAGCTCACTATCCAGGGGGGAGCTGTTTTTT. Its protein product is CASSLSRGELFF.

Here the CDR3 DNA reads TGCGCCAGCAGCTTGGAGGCGGTGAGCTCCTACAATGAGCAGTTCTTC. Translation gives CASSLEAVSSYNEQFF. The V and J genes are TRBV5-1 and TRBJ2-1; D gene ambiguous. Trimming pared 0 bases from V and 0 bases from J, leaving 10 bases between. This CDR3 has 16 residues. Germline CDR1 SGHRS, CDR2 YFSETQ.

The CDR3 spells CASSQVFPGQQYV. The DNA of the CDR3 is TGCGCCAGCAGCCAAGTATTTCCCGGCCAGCAGTACGTC. The chain carries TRBV4-1 and TRBJ2-7; D is ambiguous. This CDR3 has 13 amino acids. V lost 1 base and J 8 bases, leaving 12 bases between the germline ends. The germline gives CDR1 MGHRA, CDR2 YSYEKL.